The 21 T cell receptor beta chains below were found in one sample sequenced in a study of shared clonotypes between healthy human individuals (dated by TCRdb to 2020 to 2021). To prepare the library, the immunoSEQ multiplex PCR assay was applied. What TCRdb holds here is the immuneACCESS table cut down to in-frame rearrangements. Part of the clones is not present; checked against another copy, under half of the missing clones reflect an unresolved V gene, and the others are unexplained. This sample has roughly 2 million clones in its table, and roughly 94% of those were observed once. Together, the top ten hold under 0.15% of the sample. Sequenced material: naive CD4+ T cells sorted from blood. The cell subset or site label, read with the paper, signifies: CD45RA+ positively selected. The source of these receptors is a man aged 18 to 30 in good health.

J is TRBJ2-2 and V is TRBV6-1; D is unclear. The CDR3 is 14 residues long. Looked up from germline, CDR1 is MNHNS and CDR2 is SASEGT. Trimming cost V 1 base and J 6 bases, with 9 bases left between them. This CDR3 is CASSEGPLAGELFF. CDR3 sequence (DNA): TGTGCCAGCAGTGAAGGCCCCCTAGCCGGGGAGCTGTTTTTT.

V and J are TRBV27 and TRBJ1-5, with TRBD1 matching 7 bases. Germline V lookup: CDR1 MNHEY, CDR2 SMNVEV (reference sequence). V lost 6 bases to trimming and J lost 1 base; unmatched junction nucleotides: 18. The CDR3 has 19 amino acids. This CDR3 reads CASRKGKAGGNRSNQPQHF. CDR3 sequence (DNA): TGTGCCAGCAGGAAAGGGAAGGCAGGGGGGAACAGAAGCAATCAGCCCCAGCATTTT.

In regard to this clone: At one boundary the junction diverges from the germline segment, which might be a read error. V and J are TRBV28 and TRBJ1-2; D is unresolved. Germline CDR1 and CDR2: MDHEN and SYDVKM. CDR3 length equals 12 residues. CDR3 DNA sequence: TGTGTCAGCAGTTTTTTTAACTATGGCTACACCTTC. Translated, it gives CVSSFFNYGYTF.

There are many counts of this clone. The rearrangement uses TRBV4-1 and TRBJ2-2, with a possible D match to TRBD2 (5 bases). Between the trimmed V and J ends, which lost 1 base and 3 bases, there was a span of 12 bases. The CDR3 extends over 16 amino acids. Looked up from germline, CDR1 is MGHRA and CDR2 is YSYEKL. The DNA for the CDR3 is TGCGCCAGCAGCCAAGTACTAGGTTACGACACCGGGGAGCTGTTTTTT. Encoded protein: CASSQVLGYDTGELFF.

The chain uses TRBV2 and TRBJ1-4, with D possibly being TRBD1 (5 bases). Trimming took off 3 bases at V and 5 bases at J, with 10 bases between the two ends. There are 14 residues in the CDR3. CDR1 is SNHLY and CDR2 is FYNNEI in the germline V gene. CDR3 nucleotide sequence: TGTGCCAGCAGTGAGGGGACGGAGAATGAAAAACTGTTTTTT. It encodes CASSEGTENEKLFF.

The gene calls are TRBV6-5 and TRBJ1-4; 12 bases are a match to TRBD1. The CDR3 length is 15 residues. V was clipped by 6 bases and J by 8 bases; unmatched bases: 7. Germline CDR1 reads MNHEY; CDR2 reads SVGAGI. The CDR3 sequence is CASSSRGTGGEKLFF. CDR3 in DNA: TGTGCCAGCAGCTCTCGAGGGACAGGGGGCGAAAAACTGTTTTTT.

The chain combines TRBV28 with TRBJ1-6, with no clear D. This CDR3 has 13 amino acids. The germline V gene encodes CDR1 MDHEN and CDR2 SYDVKM. V lost 1 base, J lost 7 bases, and 5 bases lay in between. CDR3 nucleotides: TGTGCCAGCAGTTTATCCGGAAATTCACCCCTCCACTTT. Protein product: CASSLSGNSPLHF.

The chain has TRBV6-6 and TRBJ2-4; 10 bases are a match to TRBD2. Germline V lookup: CDR1 MNHNY, CDR2 SVGAGI (reference sequence). V trimming: 6 bases; J trimming: 0 bases; junction bases outside the gene matches: 2. The CDR3 has 15 residues. CDR3 loop: CASRRLAGAKNIQYF. CDR3 bases: TGTGCCAGCAGGCGACTAGCGGGAGCCAAAAACATTCAGTACTTC.

This chain links TRBV5-1 with TRBJ1-1; a weak D match, TRBD1 (5 bases). This CDR3 is built from 13 residues. CDR1 is SGHRS, CDR2 YFSETQ, per germline. Trimming removed 4 bases at V and 4 bases at J, with 11 bases between. The CDR3 coding sequence is TGCGCCAGCAGCCGGGCAGGGTTCACTGAAGCTTTCTTT. Translation: CASSRAGFTEAFF. Supplemented by reference TRBV5-1 and TRBJ1-1, the full variable domain reads KAGVTQTPRYLIKTRGQQVTLSCSPISGHRSVSWYQQTPGQGLQFLFEYFSETQRNKGNFPGRFSGRQFSNSRSEMNVSTLELGDSALYLCASSRAGFTEAFFGQGTRLTVV.

V gene TRBV6-6 combines with J gene TRBJ1-1; D not certain. Germline values: CDR1 MNHNY, CDR2 SVGAGI (reference sequence). The V end was cut by 3 bases, the J end by 6 bases, with 11 bases between. This CDR3 has 13 amino acids. The CDR3 coding sequence is TGTGCCAGCAGTTATCTGGAGGTAGCTGAAGCTTTCTTT. It translates to CASSYLEVAEAFF.

The J gene is TRBJ2-3, the V gene TRBV2; tentatively, D is TRBD1 (6 bases). The CDR3 covers 13 residues. Germline V gene data show CDR1 as SNHLY and CDR2 as FYNNEI. Trimming removed 7 bases from V and 2 bases from J, with 10 bases in between. The CDR3 spells CASNRDTTDTQYF. In DNA, the CDR3 is TGTGCCAGCAATAGGGACACCACAGATACGCAGTATTTT.

The V and J genes are TRBV19 and TRBJ1-2; no firm D call. Between the trimmed V and J ends, which lost 1 base and 3 bases, there was a span of 9 bases. This CDR3 has 14 amino acids. Germline CDR1 is LNHDA and CDR2 is SQIVND (reference sequence). CDR3 amino acids: CASSIVKGYYGYTF. CDR3 nucleotide sequence: TGTGCCAGTAGTATAGTTAAGGGCTACTATGGCTACACCTTC.

A note on this clone: One end of the junction fails to match germline, which may point to a read error. This chain links TRBV7-7 with TRBJ2-7; 9 positions agree with TRBD1. Germline CDR1 is SSHAT and CDR2 is FNYEAQ (reference sequence). CDR3 size: 17 residues. CDR3 in amino acids: CASSSLASPGTGSPIVF. CDR3 DNA sequence: TGTGCTAGCAGCTCCCTGGCCTCCCCCGGGACAGGGAGTCCCATTGTCTTC.

The chain couples TRBV5-1 to TRBJ2-7; a weak D match, TRBD2 (5 bases). The length of the CDR3 is 15 residues. V lost 1 base and J 0 bases, leaving 11 bases between the germline ends. Germline V gene lookup returns CDR1 SGHRS and CDR2 YFSETQ. Here the CDR3 DNA reads TGCGCCAGCAGCTTGCAAGGCACTAGCTCCTACGAGCAGTACTTC. It yields the protein CASSLQGTSSYEQYF.

J is TRBJ1-4 and V is TRBV9; 11 nucleotides match TRBD1. CDR1 is SGDLS and CDR2 is YYNGEE in the germline V gene. The CDR3 is made up of 15 amino acids. J gave up 6 bases and V 3 bases, and 4 bases lay outside the gene matches. The CDR3 reads CASSGGQGAYEKLFF. In DNA, the CDR3 is TGTGCCAGCAGCGGAGGACAGGGGGCGTATGAAAAACTGTTTTTT. Supplemented by reference TRBV9 and TRBJ1-4, the full variable domain reads DSGVTQTPKHLITATGQRVTLRCSPRSGDLSVYWYQQSLDQGLQFLIQYYNGEERAKGNILERFSAQQFPDLHSELNLSSLELGDSALYFCASSGGQGAYEKLFFGSGTQLSVL.

DNA for the CDR3: TGTGCCAGCAGCTTAGTTTCCCAGGGCCTAAACATTCAGTACTTC. As protein: CASSLVSQGLNIQYF. V and J are TRBV5-6 and TRBJ2-4; TRBD1 is a possible D gene (5 bases). With 2 bases removed from V and 6 bases from J, the gap between germline ends came to 15 bases. CDR1 SGHDT and CDR2 YYEEEE come from the germline V gene. The CDR3 has 15 amino acids.

The rearrangement links TRBV2 to TRBJ1-1, with TRBD1 matching 8 bases. Looked up from germline, CDR1 is SNHLY and CDR2 is FYNNEI. The CDR3 runs 14 residues. V shed 0 bases, J shed 6 bases, and the junction held 3 bases outside the gene matches. In nucleotides, the CDR3 is TGTGCCAGCAGTGAAGCAGGACAGGGCGCTGAAGCTTTCTTT. Its protein product is CASSEAGQGAEAFF.

The rearrangement uses TRBV2 and TRBJ2-3; possibly TRBD1 or TRBD2 for D (5 bases each). The V and J ends lost 10 bases and 9 bases respectively, with 17 bases between them. From germline, CDR1 is SNHLY and CDR2 FYNNEI. CDR3 length: 12 residues. The CDR3 region has the DNA TGTGCCAATAAATTAGAAGGGGAGACGCAGTATTTT. This codes for CANKLEGETQYF.

This clone occurred once. A read error may account for a junction end that differs from germline. The V and J genes are TRBV29-1 and TRBJ1-5, with D hard to call. This CDR3 is 14 amino acids long. Germline CDR1 reads SQVTM; CDR2 reads ANQGSEA. CDR3 sequence (DNA): TGCAGCGTTCGAGAAGGGAAGAGCAGTCAGCCCCAGCATTTT. Protein sequence: CSVREGKSSQPQHF.

The rearrangement uses TRBV6-5 and TRBJ2-3; tentatively, D is TRBD2 (5 bases). There are 15 residues in the CDR3. CDR1 is MNHEY, CDR2 SVGAGI, per germline. Deletions cut 7 bases from V and 0 bases from J, with 14 bases between. The CDR3 spells CASKVLGGSTDTQYF. The CDR3 DNA sequence: TGTGCCAGCAAAGTGCTCGGCGGGAGCACAGATACGCAGTATTTT.

This clone was observed once. The chain carries TRBV6-1 and TRBJ2-1; possibly TRBD2 for D (5 bases). Per the germline V gene, CDR1 is MNHNS and CDR2 is SASEGT. V dropped 4 bases and J dropped 1 base, with 11 bases sitting between them. The CDR3 is made up of 15 amino acids. The DNA of the CDR3 is TGTGCCAGCAGTGGGAGCGGTATATCCTACAATGAGCAGTTCTTC. Translation gives CASSGSGISYNEQFF.